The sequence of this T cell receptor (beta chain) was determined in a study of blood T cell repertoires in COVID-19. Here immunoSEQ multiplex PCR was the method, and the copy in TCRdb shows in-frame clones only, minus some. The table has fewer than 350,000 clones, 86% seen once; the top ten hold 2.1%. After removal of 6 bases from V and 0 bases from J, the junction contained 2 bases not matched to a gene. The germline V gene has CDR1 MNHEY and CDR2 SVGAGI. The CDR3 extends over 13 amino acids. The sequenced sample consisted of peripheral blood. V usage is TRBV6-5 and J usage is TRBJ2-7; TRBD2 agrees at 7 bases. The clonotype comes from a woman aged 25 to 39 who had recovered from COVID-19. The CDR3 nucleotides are TGTGCCAGCAGCCGCGGGAGCTCCTACGAGCAGTACTTC. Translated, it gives CASSRGSSYEQYF.